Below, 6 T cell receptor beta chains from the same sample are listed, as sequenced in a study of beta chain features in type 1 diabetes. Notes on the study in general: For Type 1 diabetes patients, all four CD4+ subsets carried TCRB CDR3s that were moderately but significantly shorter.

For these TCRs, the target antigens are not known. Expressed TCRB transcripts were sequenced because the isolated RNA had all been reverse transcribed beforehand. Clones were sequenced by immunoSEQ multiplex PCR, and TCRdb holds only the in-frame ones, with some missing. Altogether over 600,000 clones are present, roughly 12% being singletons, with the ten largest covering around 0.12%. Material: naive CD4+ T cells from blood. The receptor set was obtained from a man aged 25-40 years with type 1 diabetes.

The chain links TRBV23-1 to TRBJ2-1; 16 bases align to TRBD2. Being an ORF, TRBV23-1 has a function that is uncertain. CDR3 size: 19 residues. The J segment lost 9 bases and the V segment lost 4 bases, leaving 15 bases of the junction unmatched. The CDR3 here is CASSRVRGLAGGHPPEQFF. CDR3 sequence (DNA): TGCGCCAGCAGTCGAGTTCGGGGACTAGCGGGGGGGCACCCTCCTGAGCAGTTCTTC.

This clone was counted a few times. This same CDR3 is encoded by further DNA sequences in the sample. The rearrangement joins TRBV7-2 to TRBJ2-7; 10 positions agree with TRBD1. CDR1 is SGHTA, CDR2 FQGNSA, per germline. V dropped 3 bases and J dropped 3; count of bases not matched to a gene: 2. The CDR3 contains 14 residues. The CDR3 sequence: CASSFRDRGYEQYF. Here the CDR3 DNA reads TGTGCCAGCAGCTTTCGGGACAGGGGCTACGAGCAGTACTTC.

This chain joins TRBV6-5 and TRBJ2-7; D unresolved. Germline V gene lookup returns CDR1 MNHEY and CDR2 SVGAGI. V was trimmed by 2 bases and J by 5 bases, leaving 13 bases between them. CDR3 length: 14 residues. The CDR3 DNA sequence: TGTGCCAGCAGTTACCAATCCAGGTCCCACGAGCAGTACTTC. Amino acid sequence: CASSYQSRSHEQYF.

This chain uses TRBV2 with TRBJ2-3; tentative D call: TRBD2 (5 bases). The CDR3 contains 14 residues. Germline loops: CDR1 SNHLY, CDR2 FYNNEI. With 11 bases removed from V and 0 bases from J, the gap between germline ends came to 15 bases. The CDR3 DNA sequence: TGTGCCGGAGGCTGGCGCGGGAGCACAGATACGCAGTATTTT. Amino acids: CAGGWRGSTDTQYF. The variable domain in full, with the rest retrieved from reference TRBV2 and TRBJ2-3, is EPEVTQTPSHQVTQMGQEVILRCVPISNHLYFYWYRQILGQKVEFLVSFYNNEISEKSEIFDDQFSVERPDGSNFTLKIRSTKLEDSAMYFCAGGWRGSTDTQYFGPGTRLTVL.

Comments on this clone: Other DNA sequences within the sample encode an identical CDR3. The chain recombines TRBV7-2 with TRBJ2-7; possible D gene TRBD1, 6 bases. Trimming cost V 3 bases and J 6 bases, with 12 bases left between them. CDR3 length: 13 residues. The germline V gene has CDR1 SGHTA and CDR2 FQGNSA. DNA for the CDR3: TGTGCCAGCAGCTTGGAAGGGGGTAGCGAGCAGTACTTC. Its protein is CASSLEGGSEQYF.

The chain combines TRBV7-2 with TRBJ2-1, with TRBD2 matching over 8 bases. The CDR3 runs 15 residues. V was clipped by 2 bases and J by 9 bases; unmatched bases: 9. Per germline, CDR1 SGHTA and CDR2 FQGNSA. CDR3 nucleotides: TGTGCCAGCAGCTTAAGGTCGGGGGGGCCGGGTGAGCAGTTCTTC. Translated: CASSLRSGGPGEQFF.